This T cell receptor beta chain originates from a study of blood T cell repertoires in COVID-19. Germline V gives CDR1 MNHNS, CDR2 SASEGT. The CDR3 extends over 16 amino acids. V dropped 2 bases and J dropped 0 bases, with 11 bases sitting between them. TCRdb keeps only in-frame clones here, not all; method: immunoSEQ multiplex PCR. The data contain about 120,000 clones, around 82% of them singletons. Input material: peripheral blood. V is TRBV6-1 and J is TRBJ1-3; TRBD1 is a possible D gene (5 bases). The clonotype comes from a human donor in a cohort sampled during active COVID-19. The CDR3 DNA reads as TGTGCCAGCAGTGAATGGGGCTTCTCCTCTGGAAACACCATATATTTT. Protein: CASSEWGFSSGNTIYF.